This TCR beta chain was observed in a study of shared clonotypes between healthy human individuals. Per germline, CDR1 LNHDA and CDR2 SQIVND (reference sequence). The CDR3 length is 14 residues. With 5 bases clipped from V and 6 bases from J, the junction kept 4 bases outside the gene matches. Splitting of each subset's genomic DNA was done evenly across several immunoSEQ plates. Using approximately 200 ng DNA, around 30,000 T cell genomes, the sorted-subset replicate PCRs were run. Some clones are missing from TCRdb's copy, which holds only in-frame ones; the method was immunoSEQ multiplex PCR. The sample yields hundreds of thousands of clones, roughly 73% seen once.

The chain links TRBV19 to TRBJ2-1, with 10 bases aligning to TRBD2. The sample was memory CD4+ T cells sorted from blood. The subset here: CD45RA-negative fraction. The sequence derives from a woman in her twenties or thirties in good health. CDR3 DNA sequence: TGTGCCAGTAGTCGACTAGCGGGTATCAATGAGCAGTTCTTC. The encoded protein is CASSRLAGINEQFF.